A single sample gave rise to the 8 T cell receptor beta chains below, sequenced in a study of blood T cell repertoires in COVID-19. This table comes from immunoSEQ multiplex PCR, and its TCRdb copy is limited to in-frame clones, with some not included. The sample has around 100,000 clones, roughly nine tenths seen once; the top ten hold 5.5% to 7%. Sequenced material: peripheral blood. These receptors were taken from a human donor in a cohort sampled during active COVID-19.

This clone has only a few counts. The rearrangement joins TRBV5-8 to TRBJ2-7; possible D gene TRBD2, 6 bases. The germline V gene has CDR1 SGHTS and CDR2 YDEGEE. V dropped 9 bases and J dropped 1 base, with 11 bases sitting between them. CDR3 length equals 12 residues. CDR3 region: CATRRVSYEQYF. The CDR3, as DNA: TGTGCCACCAGGAGGGTTTCCTACGAGCAGTACTTC.

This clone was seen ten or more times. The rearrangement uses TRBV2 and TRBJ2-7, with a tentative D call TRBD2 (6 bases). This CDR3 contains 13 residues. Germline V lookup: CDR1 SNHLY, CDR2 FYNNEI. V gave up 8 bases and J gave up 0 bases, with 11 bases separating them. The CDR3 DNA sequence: TGTGCCAGCGTCCCTAGCGACTCCTACGAGCAGTACTTC. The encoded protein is CASVPSDSYEQYF.

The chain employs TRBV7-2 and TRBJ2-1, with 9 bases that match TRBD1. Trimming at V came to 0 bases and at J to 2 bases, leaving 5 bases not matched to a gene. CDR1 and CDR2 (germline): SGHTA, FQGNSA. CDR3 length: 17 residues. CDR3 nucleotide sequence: TGTGCCAGCAGCTTAGCGAGACGGACAGGGGCCTACAATGAGCAGTTCTTC. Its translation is CASSLARRTGAYNEQFF.

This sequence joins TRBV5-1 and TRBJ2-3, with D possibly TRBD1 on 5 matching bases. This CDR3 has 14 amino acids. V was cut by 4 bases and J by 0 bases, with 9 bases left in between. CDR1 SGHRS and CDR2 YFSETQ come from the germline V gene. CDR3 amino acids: CASSQGRSTDTQYF. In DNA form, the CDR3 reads TGCGCCAGCAGCCAGGGAAGGAGCACAGATACGCAGTATTTT.

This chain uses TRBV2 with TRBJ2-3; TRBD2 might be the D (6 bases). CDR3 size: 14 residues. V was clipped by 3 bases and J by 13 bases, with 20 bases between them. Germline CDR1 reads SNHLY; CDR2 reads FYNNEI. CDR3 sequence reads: CASSDMGLSYAEYF. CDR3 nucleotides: TGTGCCAGCAGTGATATGGGACTCTCATACGCAGAGTATTTT.

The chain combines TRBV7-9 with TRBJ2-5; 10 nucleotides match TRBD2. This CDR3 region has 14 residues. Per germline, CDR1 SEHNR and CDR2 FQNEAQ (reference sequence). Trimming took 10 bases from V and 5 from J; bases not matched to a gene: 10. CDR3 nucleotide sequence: TGTGCCACCCAGGGACTAGCGTATGGGGAGACCCAGTACTTC. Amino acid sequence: CATQGLAYGETQYF. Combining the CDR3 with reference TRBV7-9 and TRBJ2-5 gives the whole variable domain DTGVSQNPRHKITKRGQNVTFRCDPISEHNRLYWYRQTLGQGPEFLTYFQNEAQLEKSRLLSDRFSAERPKGSFSTLEIQRTEQGDSAMYLCATQGLAYGETQYFGPGTRLLVL.

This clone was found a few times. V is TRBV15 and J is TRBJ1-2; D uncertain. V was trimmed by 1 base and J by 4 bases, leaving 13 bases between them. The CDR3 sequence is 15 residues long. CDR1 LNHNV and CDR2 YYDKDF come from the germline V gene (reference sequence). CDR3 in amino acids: CATSRVIEGPYGYTF. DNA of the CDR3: TGTGCCACCAGCAGAGTGATTGAGGGCCCCTATGGCTACACCTTC.

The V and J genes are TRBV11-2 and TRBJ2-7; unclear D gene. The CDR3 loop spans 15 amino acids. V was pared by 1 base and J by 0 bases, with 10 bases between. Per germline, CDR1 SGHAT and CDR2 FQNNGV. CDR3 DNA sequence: TGTGCCAGCAGCTTAGTCGGAGTTTTCTCCTACGAGCAGTACTTC. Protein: CASSLVGVFSYEQYF.